This record covers a single TCR beta chain. Every isolated RNA sample was fully reverse transcribed, so sequencing captured expressed TCRB transcripts. Naive, central memory and regulatory T cell samples averaged roughly 3.5 million immunoSEQ reads each. The assay was immunoSEQ multiplex PCR, and TCRdb's table has in-frame clones only and misses some. The sample lists under 250,000 clones; roughly 30% were seen once. This sample was included in a study of beta chain features in type 1 diabetes. Germline V CDR1 and CDR2: SQVTM, ANQGSEA. The CDR3 is 11 amino acids. The V end was cut by 0 bases, the J end by 12 bases, with 9 bases between. Every donor had blood drawn once into heparin, around 100 mL on average. A sort by CD45RO/CCR7/CD25/CD127/CD95/CD27 yielded CD4+ naive, central memory, regulatory and stem cell-like memory cells.

The gene calls are TRBV29-1 and TRBJ2-1; perhaps TRBD1 as D (5 bases). The TCR was taken from a man in his thirties or forties in good health. Input material: central memory CD4+ T cells from blood. The CDR3 reads CSVEDPGAQFF. The CDR3 nucleotides are TGCAGCGTTGAAGATCCTGGGGCGCAGTTCTTC.